Presented here are 30 T cell receptor beta chains from one specimen sequenced in a study of blood T cell repertoires in COVID-19. Data came from immunoSEQ multiplex PCR; TCRdb stores just in-frame clones and leaves some out. The sample holds over 100,000 clones, about 80% seen once. The specimen sequenced was peripheral blood. All receptors come from a man aged 60 to 69 with acute or convalescent COVID-19.

The chain employs TRBV6-5 and TRBJ2-7; tentative D call: TRBD2 (6 bases). CDR1 and CDR2 (germline): MNHEY, SVGAGI. The V end was cut by 4 bases, the J end by 4 bases, with 11 bases between. The CDR3 totals 13 residues. The CDR3 loop reads CASSSGEEYEQYF. The CDR3 DNA reads TGTGCCAGCAGTTCGGGGGAGGAGTACGAGCAGTACTTC.

The V and J genes are TRBV27 and TRBJ1-6; 8 bases fit TRBD1. Germline CDR1 and CDR2: MNHEY and SMNVEV (reference sequence). The CDR3 is 13 residues long. The trim removed 5 bases at V and 7 bases at J, leaving 1 base unmatched. The CDR3 nucleotides are TGTGCCAGCAGTCAGGGGGCGAATTCACCCCTCCACTTT. This codes for CASSQGANSPLHF.

The chain is built from TRBV14 and TRBJ2-7; a possible D gene is TRBD1 (6 bases). The germline gives CDR1 SGHDN, CDR2 FVKESK. V lost 2 bases and J lost 3, with 11 bases in between. CDR3 length: 14 amino acids. The CDR3 sequence: CASSQYQGNYEQYF. CDR3 in DNA: TGTGCCAGCAGCCAATACCAGGGGAACTACGAGCAGTACTTC. The complete variable domain, with remaining parts taken from reference TRBV14 and TRBJ2-7, reads EAGVTQFPSHSVIEKGQTVTLRCDPISGHDNLYWYRRVMGKEIKFLLHFVKESKQDESGMPNNRFLAERTGGTYSTLKVQPAELEDSGVYFCASSQYQGNYEQYFGPGTRLTVT.

The CDR3 DNA is TGTGCCAGCAACCCTACCGGGGGCTATAATTCACCCCTCCACTTT. Amino acid sequence: CASNPTGGYNSPLHF. The chain recombines TRBV6-5 with TRBJ1-6; possible D gene TRBD1, 5 bases. CDR1 is MNHEY and CDR2 is SVGAGI in the germline V gene. Trimming removed 7 bases at V and 3 bases at J, with 13 bases between. The CDR3 is made up of 15 amino acids.

The genes are TRBV3-1 (or the pseudogene TRBV3-2) and TRBJ1-5; unclear D gene. V was trimmed by 4 bases and J by 4 bases, leaving 11 bases between them. The CDR3 has 14 amino acids. CDR1 LGHDT and CDR2 YNNKEL come from the germline V gene (reference sequence). Here the CDR3 reads CASSPGGWNQPQHF. The CDR3 DNA is TGTGCCAGCAGCCCGGGAGGTTGGAATCAGCCCCAGCATTTT.

J is TRBJ2-7 and V is TRBV21-1; no DNA check was done on the table's D call, TRBD2. TRBV21-1 is shown as a pseudogene. The CDR3 is 13 amino acids. The CDR3 reads CASSPRPLDEQYF. CDR3 DNA sequence: TGTGCCAGCAGCCCTCGGCCCCTAGACGAGCAGTACTTC.

The chain carries TRBV5-6 and TRBJ2-2, with 7 bases lining up with TRBD1. The CDR3 is 16 residues long. Losses at the gene ends were 5 bases for V and 5 bases for J; bases not matched to a gene: 12. The germline CDR1 and CDR2 sequences are SGHDT and YYEEEE. The CDR3: CASRAARTGETGELFF. CDR3 nucleotide sequence: TGTGCCAGCAGGGCTGCCCGCACAGGGGAGACCGGGGAGCTGTTTTTT. The full variable domain, completed using reference TRBV5-6 and TRBJ2-2, is DAGVTQSPTHLIKTRGQQVTLRCSPKSGHDTVSWYQQALGQGPQFIFQYYEEEERQRGNFPDRFSGHQFPNYSSELNVNALLLGDSALYLCASRAARTGETGELFFGEGSRLTVL.

The chain has TRBV5-1 and TRBJ2-1; D gene unclear. Germline lookup yields CDR1 SGHRS and CDR2 YFSETQ. This CDR3 has 13 residues. Trimming shortened V by 2 bases and J by 5 bases, and 8 bases separated the two germline ends. CDR3 amino acids: CASSFAANNEQFF. CDR3 DNA: TGCGCCAGCAGCTTCGCGGCCAACAATGAGCAGTTCTTC.

There are a few counts of this clone. The chain carries TRBV5-6 and TRBJ1-1; 7 nucleotides agree with TRBD1. Per the germline V gene, CDR1 is SGHDT and CDR2 is YYEEEE. This CDR3 has 13 residues. Trimming at V came to 0 bases and at J to 7 bases, leaving 3 bases not matched to a gene. CDR3 DNA: TGTGCCAGCAGCTTGGCTAGGGACAGTGAAGCTTTCTTT. It yields the protein CASSLARDSEAFF.

The gene calls are TRBV9 and TRBJ1-4, with TRBD1 matching 7 bases. V gave up 3 bases and J gave up 8 bases; unmatched junction bases: 7. From germline, CDR1 is SGDLS and CDR2 YYNGEE. This CDR3 region has 14 residues. This chain's CDR3 is CASSAWTGGEKLFF. In DNA form, the CDR3 reads TGTGCCAGCAGCGCTTGGACAGGCGGGGAAAAACTGTTTTTT. Variable domain in full (rest from reference TRBV9 and TRBJ1-4): DSGVTQTPKHLITATGQRVTLRCSPRSGDLSVYWYQQSLDQGLQFLIQYYNGEERAKGNILERFSAQQFPDLHSELNLSSLELGDSALYFCASSAWTGGEKLFFGSGTQLSVL.

The chain links TRBV4-1 to TRBJ2-6; possible D gene TRBD2, 5 bases. V was pared by 0 bases and J by 2 bases, with 8 bases between. The CDR3 has 16 residues. CDR1 is MGHRA and CDR2 is YSYEKL in the germline V gene. CDR3 sequence: CASSQDVAPGANVLTF. The DNA for the CDR3 is TGCGCCAGCAGCCAAGATGTAGCGCCTGGGGCCAACGTCCTGACTTTC.

In its sample, this clone was seen once. V usage is TRBV4-1 and J usage is TRBJ1-1, with TRBD1 matching 7 bases. This CDR3 region has 15 residues. V gave up 3 bases and J gave up 2 bases; unmatched junction bases: 6. Per the germline V gene, CDR1 is MGHRA and CDR2 is YSYEKL. DNA for the CDR3: TGCGCCAGCAGCCAGGCGGGACAGCTTAACACTGAAGCTTTCTTT. It is translated as CASSQAGQLNTEAFF.

The chain is built from TRBV2 and TRBJ1-4, with TRBD1 matching 7 bases. The CDR3 extends over 13 amino acids. The ends lost 6 bases at V and 7 bases at J; junction bases unmatched: 5. Germline lookup yields CDR1 SNHLY and CDR2 FYNNEI. The CDR3 bases are TGTGCCAGCAGAGACAGGGAGTCTGAAAAACTGTTTTTT. This gives the protein CASRDRESEKLFF.

This sequence joins TRBV5-4 and TRBJ1-6, with a possible D match to TRBD1 (5 bases). There are 14 residues in the CDR3. Germline CDR1 and CDR2: SGHNT and YYREEE (reference sequence). V was pared by 4 bases and J by 8 bases, with 13 bases between. CDR3 residues: CASSPRGVYSPLHF. The DNA of the CDR3 is TGTGCCAGCAGCCCCCGGGGGGTTTATTCACCCCTCCACTTT. The whole variable domain, remainder taken from reference TRBV5-4 and TRBJ1-6, is ETGVTQSPTHLIKTRGQQVTLRCSSQSGHNTVSWYQQALGQGPQFIFQYYREEENGRGNFPPRFSGLQFPNYSSELNVNALELDDSALYLCASSPRGVYSPLHFGNGTRLTVT.

The genes are TRBV19 and TRBJ2-6, with 11 bases matching TRBD2. This CDR3 has 17 residues. The J segment lost 0 bases and the V segment lost 4 bases, leaving 2 bases of the junction unmatched. The germline V gene has CDR1 LNHDA and CDR2 SQIVND (reference sequence). CDR3 sequence: CASSRTSGSSGANVLTF. The DNA for the CDR3 is TGTGCCAGTAGTAGGACTAGCGGGTCCTCTGGGGCCAACGTCCTGACTTTC.

The chain carries TRBV19 and TRBJ1-1, with 8 bases aligning to TRBD1. Germline lookup yields CDR1 LNHDA and CDR2 SQIVND (reference sequence). This CDR3 has 15 residues. Trimming cost V 1 base and J 6 bases; bases outside gene matches: 7. CDR3: CASSIGRGLVPEAFF. The DNA for the CDR3 is TGTGCCAGTAGTATAGGCAGGGGGCTGGTCCCTGAAGCTTTCTTT.

This clone was detected only a few times. V gene TRBV6-6 combines with J gene TRBJ1-6; tentative D call: TRBD1 (5 bases). V was clipped by 4 bases and J by 10 bases, with 11 bases between them. The CDR3 totals 13 residues. Germline assignment: CDR1 MNHNY and CDR2 SVGAGI (reference sequence). The CDR3 DNA follows: TGTGCCAGCAGTTCGCCAGGGCCGTCACCCCTCCACTTT. Its protein product is CASSSPGPSPLHF.

Comments on this clone: Its ends do not fully match the called genes, so a read error is possible. The rearrangement links TRBV2 to TRBJ1-2; a possible D gene is TRBD1 (5 bases). In germline, CDR1 is SNHLY, CDR2 FYNNEI. There are 12 residues in the CDR3. The CDR3 DNA sequence: TGTGCCAGCAGTTCCCTGCGGGACGTACGGCTCTTC. It specifies CASSSLRDVRLF. The entire variable domain, with the rest obtained from reference TRBV2 and TRBJ1-2, is as follows: EPEVTQTPSHQVTQMGQEVILRCVPISNHLYFYWYRQILGQKVEFLVSFYNNEISEKSEIFDDQFSVERPDGSNFTLKIRSTKLEDSAMYFCASSSLRDVRLFGSGTRLTVV.

This rearrangement joins TRBV6-5 to TRBJ2-1; D is perhaps TRBD1 (6 bases). The germline CDR1 and CDR2 sequences are MNHEY and SVGAGI. Trimming left V 4 bases short and J 5 bases short, with 9 bases between. CDR3 length: 13 amino acids. CDR3 in amino acids: CASSWDTDNEQFF. Here the CDR3 DNA reads TGTGCCAGCAGTTGGGACACAGACAATGAGCAGTTCTTC.

The chain couples TRBV10-3 to TRBJ2-2; perhaps TRBD2 as D (5 bases). CDR3 size: 15 residues. Trimming cost V 0 bases and J 3 bases, with 8 bases left between them. Germline CDR1 is ENHRY and CDR2 is SYGVKD. In DNA form, the CDR3 reads TGTGCCATCAGTGAGTCCGGGGATTACACCGGGGAGCTGTTTTTT. Translation gives CAISESGDYTGELFF.

This chain joins TRBV5-1 and TRBJ2-3, with D maybe TRBD1 (6 bases). The CDR3 is 15 residues long. Trimming took 6 bases from V and 3 from J, leaving 17 bases between them. In germline, CDR1 is SGHRS, CDR2 YFSETQ. The CDR3 DNA follows: TGCGCCAGCAAAATACAGGGTATCGAGACAGATACGCAGTATTTT. Translated: CASKIQGIETDTQYF.

The J gene is TRBJ2-7, the V gene TRBV7-9, with no clear D. Between the trimmed V and J ends, which lost 5 bases and 0 bases, there was a span of 8 bases. CDR3 size: 13 residues. The germline CDR1 and CDR2 sequences are SEHNR and FQNEAQ (reference sequence). The CDR3 here is CASSRYGSYEQYF. CDR3 DNA sequence: TGTGCCAGCAGCCGCTACGGCTCCTACGAGCAGTACTTC.

CDR3 sequence: CASSNGQLAKNIQYF. The CDR3 region has the DNA TGTGCCAGCAGCAACGGACAGCTAGCCAAAAACATTCAGTACTTC. The rearrangement joins TRBV7-2 to TRBJ2-4, with D possibly matching TRBD1 (6 bases). The CDR3 has 15 amino acids. The V end was cut by 5 bases, the J end by 0 bases, with 11 bases between. CDR1 and CDR2 (germline): SGHTA, FQGNSA.

This clone was seen more than once but under ten times. The chain joins TRBV5-1 to TRBJ1-6; D remains ambiguous. Trimming left V 5 bases short and J 11 bases short, with 11 bases between. The V gene's germline CDR1 is SGHRS and CDR2 YFSETQ. This CDR3 is 12 amino acids long. The CDR3 region is CASRAGGTPLHF. CDR3 coding DNA: TGCGCCAGCAGGGCAGGAGGGACACCCCTCCACTTT.

This sequence joins TRBV19 and TRBJ2-2; a possible D gene is TRBD1 (6 bases). Germline V gene sequence: CDR1 LNHDA, CDR2 SQIVND (reference sequence). V was shortened by 7 bases and J by 5 bases, with 11 bases between the two germline ends. This CDR3 is built from 13 residues. CDR3 amino acids: CASNGQLTGELFF. CDR3 in DNA: TGTGCCAGTAACGGACAGCTGACCGGGGAGCTGTTTTTT.

In its sample, this clone was seen once. This chain links TRBV14 with TRBJ2-5; 7 bases align to TRBD1. The CDR3 contains 13 residues. The germline V gene has CDR1 SGHDN and CDR2 FVKESK. J lost 2 bases, V lost 5 bases, and 2 bases had no gene match. In nucleotides, the CDR3 is TGTGCCAGCAGCGCACAGGGGCAAGAGACCCAGTACTTC. Its protein product is CASSAQGQETQYF.

The chain joins TRBV28 to TRBJ2-1; TRBD2 matches at 11 bases. V lost 7 bases to trimming and J lost 0 bases; unmatched junction nucleotides: 8. This CDR3 comprises 17 residues. Germline V gene data show CDR1 as MDHEN and CDR2 as SYDVKM. The CDR3 DNA is TGTGCCAGCAAGGTAGCGGGAGGGCCTGGCTCCTACAATGAGCAGTTCTTC. This codes for CASKVAGGPGSYNEQFF.

The chain couples TRBV6-5 to TRBJ2-1; the D gene is possibly TRBD2 (6 bases). Between the trimmed V and J ends, which lost 6 bases and 9 bases, there was a span of 9 bases. Germline CDR1 is MNHEY and CDR2 is SVGAGI. CDR3 length equals 11 residues. The CDR3 reads CASRSGAEQFF. DNA for the CDR3: TGTGCCAGCAGGTCGGGAGCTGAGCAGTTCTTC.

This chain joins TRBV7-6 and TRBJ2-5, with D possibly TRBD2 on 6 matching bases. This CDR3 is built from 15 residues. Trimming pared 2 bases from V and 8 bases from J, leaving 18 bases between. The V gene's germline CDR1 is SGHVS and CDR2 FNYEAQ. The CDR3 spells CASSLKAGGLLTQYF. In nucleotides, the CDR3 is TGTGCCAGCAGCTTAAAGGCCGGGGGTTTGTTAACCCAGTACTTC.

The rearrangement links TRBV9 to TRBJ2-1, with 9 bases matching TRBD2. Germline-derived CDR1 and CDR2 are SGDLS and YYNGEE. The length of the CDR3 is 16 residues. V trimming: 4 bases; J trimming: 10 bases; junction bases outside the gene matches: 15. The CDR3 DNA reads as TGTGCCAGCAGCCCGAGCATTTCTAGCGGGATGGTAGAGCAGTTCTTC. As protein: CASSPSISSGMVEQFF.